Presented here are 7 T cell receptor beta chains from one specimen sequenced in a study of blood T cell repertoires in COVID-19. TCRdb's copy holds only in-frame clones and misses some; the assay was immunoSEQ multiplex PCR. The sample has about 220,000 clones; around four fifths are singletons. Sequenced material: peripheral blood. The receptors were gathered from a young man with active or convalescent COVID-19.

The chain joins TRBV6-5 to TRBJ1-1; a weak D match, TRBD1 (6 bases). V was shortened by 6 bases and J by 5 bases, with 16 bases between the two germline ends. Germline V gene lookup returns CDR1 MNHEY and CDR2 SVGAGI. This CDR3 contains 14 residues. The CDR3 bases are TGTGCCAGCAGGGATACAGGGTTTTGGACTGAAGCTTTCTTT. Its translation is CASRDTGFWTEAFF.

The chain combines TRBV5-1 with TRBJ1-2, with D hard to call. The germline gives CDR1 SGHRS, CDR2 YFSETQ. Trimming removed 3 bases from V and 5 bases from J, with 8 bases in between. The CDR3 is 12 residues long. The CDR3 coding sequence is TGCGCCAGCAGCTCGGGAGAGTATGGCTACACCTTC. It yields the protein CASSSGEYGYTF.

V and J are TRBV11-2 and TRBJ2-1; 9 bases are shared with TRBD2. The CDR3 is 16 amino acids. Looked up from germline, CDR1 is SGHAT and CDR2 is FQNNGV. V was pared by 3 bases and J by 2 bases, with 5 bases of the junction left unmatched. CDR3 sequence reads: CASSLWAGGTYNEQFF. Written as DNA, the CDR3 is TGTGCCAGCAGCTTGTGGGCGGGAGGGACCTACAATGAGCAGTTCTTC. The whole variable domain, remainder taken from reference TRBV11-2 and TRBJ2-1, is EAGVAQSPRYKIIEKRQSVAFWCNPISGHATLYWYQQILGQGPKLLIQFQNNGVVDDSQLPKDRFSAERLKGVDSTLKIQPAKLEDSAVYLCASSLWAGGTYNEQFFGPGTRLTVL.

The chain is built from TRBV5-1 and TRBJ2-3; 8 bases are a match to TRBD2. This CDR3 contains 16 residues. The V and J ends lost 2 bases and 0 bases, in that order; junction bases with no gene match: 5. Per germline, CDR1 SGHRS and CDR2 YFSETQ. The CDR3 sequence is CASSLAGARSTDTQYF. DNA of the CDR3: TGCGCCAGCAGCTTAGCGGGGGCAAGGAGCACAGATACGCAGTATTTT.

The chain links TRBV3-1 (or the pseudogene TRBV3-2) to TRBJ1-6, with 9 bases fitting TRBD1. CDR3 length equals 14 residues. The V gene end was trimmed by 1 base and the J gene end by 9 bases; junction bases not matched to a gene: 1. Germline V CDR1 and CDR2: LGHDT, YNNKEL (reference sequence). The CDR3 reads CASSQGTGASPLHF. As DNA, the CDR3 is TGTGCCAGCAGCCAAGGGACAGGGGCTTCACCCCTCCACTTT.

The CDR3 loop is CASSMEGIGTGGDVTSPLHF. In DNA form, the CDR3 reads TGTGCCAGTAGTATGGAGGGTATCGGGACAGGGGGCGACGTGACTTCACCCCTCCACTTT. The chain combines TRBV19 with TRBJ1-6; 12 bases agree with TRBD1. This CDR3 contains 20 residues. J lost 9 bases, V lost 3 bases, and 18 bases had no gene match. Per the germline V gene, CDR1 is LNHDA and CDR2 is SQIVND (reference sequence).

The chain employs TRBV7-9 and TRBJ2-5; 9 bases align to TRBD2. This CDR3 is built from 17 residues. Losses at the gene ends were 0 bases for V and 1 base for J; bases not matched to a gene: 6. Germline-derived CDR1 and CDR2 are SEHNR and FQNEAQ (reference sequence). The CDR3 DNA reads as TGTGCCAGCAGCTTAGCACGGCAGCGGGAGGCCCAAGAGACCCAGTACTTC. It encodes CASSLARQREAQETQYF. Full variable domain (missing parts from reference TRBV7-9 and TRBJ2-5): DTGVSQNPRHKITKRGQNVTFRCDPISEHNRLYWYRQTLGQGPEFLTYFQNEAQLEKSRLLSDRFSAERPKGSFSTLEIQRTEQGDSAMYLCASSLARQREAQETQYFGPGTRLLVL.